These T cell receptor beta chains were read from a single sample in a study of T cells in Graves' hyperthyroidism and ophthalmopathy. TCRdb itself ran the multiplex PCR reads through MiXCR, one entry per CDR3 protein. The repertoire includes some 620,000 distinct CDR3 sequences, 15% to 20% of them detected once, and 3% to 4% sits in the top ten. The sample was blood. These receptors were obtained from a woman in her thirties with Graves' hyperthyroidism. CDR3s include the opening cysteine and the closing phenylalanine or tryptophan. The order of the fields is V gene, J gene, D gene, clone size, CDR3 protein, CDR3 DNA. The D gene is left open where the match is weak. Size is stated for part of the rows, as once, few or many counts, or as a class when the clone is expanded.

TRBV18	TRBJ1-3	TRBD1	.	CASSVDRASGNTIYF	TGTGCCAGCTCAGTAGACAGGGCCTCTGGAAACACCATATATTTT
TRBV30	TRBJ1-1	.	many	CAWSTSTGSGTEAFF	TGTGCCTGGAGTACATCGACAGGTTCGGGCACTGAAGCTTTCTTT
TRBV20-1	TRBJ2-2	.	many	CSASEGSVTGELFF	TGCAGTGCTAGCGAGGGGTCGGTCACCGGGGAGCTGTTTTTT
TRBV28	TRBJ1-5	.	many	CASHSNQPQHF	TGTGCCAGCCATAGCAATCAGCCCCAGCATTTT
TRBV28	TRBJ2-7	TRBD1	many	CASNTGVGQYF	TGTGCCAGCAACACAGGGGTAGGGCAGTACTTC
TRBV6-2/TRBV6-3	TRBJ2-1	TRBD2	few	CASSDSTSGSSKQFF	TGTGCCAGCAGTGACTCGACTAGCGGGAGCTCCAAGCAGTTCTTC
TRBV19	TRBJ1-1	.	few	CASSMGGQNTEAFF	TGTGCCAGTAGTATGGGAGGTCAGAACACTGAAGCTTTCTTT
TRBV13	TRBJ2-7	.	.	CASSAKYEQYF	TGTGCCAGCAGCGCTAAATACGAGCAGTACTTC
TRBV30	TRBJ2-1	TRBD2	.	CAWSSGSRNEQFF	TGTGCCTGGAGTAGCGGGAGTAGGAATGAGCAGTTCTTC
TRBV10-3	TRBJ2-6	TRBD1	.	CAISDGGDRAGANVLTF	TGTGCCATCAGTGATGGTGGGGACAGGGCTGGGGCCAACGTCCTGACTTTC
TRBV6-2/TRBV6-3	TRBJ2-1	.	many	CASSYSANEQFF	TGTGCCAGCAGTTACTCCGCAAATGAGCAGTTCTTC
TRBV7-2	TRBJ2-7	.	many	CASSWSVSYEQYF	TGTGCCAGCAGCTGGAGCGTTTCCTACGAGCAGTACTTC
TRBV19	TRBJ1-1	.	.	CASTTGLQAFF	TGTGCCAGTACCACGGGTCTCCAAGCTTTCTTT
TRBV13	TRBJ2-7	TRBD2	few	CASSFTRGGRPSGEQYF	TGTGCCAGCAGCTTTACGAGGGGCGGGAGGCCCTCCGGCGAGCAGTACTTC
TRBV14	TRBJ2-1	.	.	CASSQVRVGNEQFF	TGTGCCAGCAGCCAAGTGAGAGTAGGAAATGAGCAGTTCTTC
TRBV3-1	TRBJ2-1	TRBD2	.	CASSQEGVAGAYNEQFF	TGTGCCAGCAGCCAAGAAGGGGTAGCGGGAGCCTACAATGAGCAGTTCTTC
TRBV6-2/TRBV6-3	TRBJ2-1	TRBD2	few	CASSYQTSSGLSGGGNEQFF	TGTGCCAGCAGTTACCAAACCTCGTCCGGGCTTAGCGGGGGAGGCAATGAGCAGTTCTTC
TRBV29-1	TRBJ2-1	.	.	CSVEGWLTYNEQFF	TGCAGCGTTGAAGGTTGGCTGACCTACAATGAGCAGTTCTTC
TRBV12-3/TRBV12-4	TRBJ2-5	.	many	CASSLALGREEETQYF	TGTGCCAGCAGTTTAGCGCTCGGCAGGGAAGAAGAGACCCAGTACTTC
TRBV19	TRBJ1-4	.	.	CASTDGWSNNEKLFF	TGTGCCAGTACCGATGGATGGTCTAACAACGAAAAACTGTTTTTT
TRBV2	TRBJ2-7	TRBD2	.	CASGQKLAGGFLTYEQYF	TGTGCCAGCGGGCAGAAACTAGCGGGAGGATTCTTAACCTACGAGCAGTACTTC
TRBV27	TRBJ1-4	.	many	CASSSHRTNEKLFF	TGTGCCAGCAGTTCCCACAGGACTAATGAAAAACTGTTTTTT
TRBV30	TRBJ1-2	.	.	CAWYPQGAVGNGYTF	TGTGCCTGGTATCCACAGGGAGCTGTGGGGAATGGCTACACCTTC
TRBV12-3/TRBV12-4	TRBJ1-1	.	many	CASSLGAEAFF	TGTGCCAGCAGTTTGGGCGCTGAAGCTTTCTTT
TRBV6-1	TRBJ2-4	.	many	CASSEFIQYF	TGTGCCAGCAGTGAGTTCATTCAGTACTTC
TRBV28	TRBJ2-3	.	few	CASMPRSGATDTQYF	TGTGCCAGCATGCCTCGATCCGGGGCCACAGATACGCAGTATTTT
TRBV6-5	TRBJ1-1	.	many	CASSYSGWTEAFF	TGTGCCAGCAGTTACTCGGGGTGGACTGAAGCTTTCTTT
TRBV12-5	TRBJ1-1	.	.	CANGKREGTEAFF	TGTGCTAATGGCAAAAGGGAGGGCACTGAAGCTTTCTTT
TRBV7-2	TRBJ2-7	TRBD2	.	CASSEGLAGGFEQYF	TGTGCCAGCAGCGAAGGACTAGCGGGAGGTTTCGAGCAGTACTTC
TRBV29-1	TRBJ2-2	.	.	CSVVQENTGELLF	TGCAGCGTTGTACAGGAGAACACCGGGGAGCTGCTTTTT
TRBV7-3	TRBJ2-1	TRBD2	.	CASSLTGGPSEQFF	TGTGCCAGCAGCTTAACGGGAGGGCCGAGTGAGCAGTTCTTC
TRBV5-1	TRBJ1-1	.	many	CASSLWGRGEAFF	TGCGCCAGCAGCTTGTGGGGGAGGGGTGAAGCTTTCTTT
TRBV5-1	TRBJ2-3	TRBD2	many	CASSLQREVGDTQYF	TGCGCCAGCAGCTTGCAGCGGGAGGTGGGAGATACGCAGTATTTT
TRBV29-1	TRBJ1-1	TRBD1	.	CSAFAGTGRHTEAFF	TGCAGCGCCTTCGCCGGGACAGGGAGGCACACTGAAGCTTTCTTT
TRBV6-4	TRBJ2-7	TRBD2	few	CASSDPTAGNDYEQYF	TGTGCCAGCAGTGACCCCACAGCGGGAAATGACTACGAGCAGTACTTC
TRBV4-1	TRBJ2-2	.	few	CASSQAEGRMNTGELFF	TGCGCCAGCAGCCAAGCCGAAGGGCGGATGAACACCGGGGAGCTGTTTTTT
TRBV20-1	TRBJ2-7	TRBD2	.	CSADPGLAGAYEQYF	TGCAGTGCGGACCCGGGACTAGCGGGAGCCTACGAGCAGTACTTC
TRBV5-6	TRBJ2-1	.	.	CASSPRDASYNEQFF	TGTGCCAGCAGCCCCCGGGACGCTTCCTACAATGAGCAGTTCTTC
TRBV9	TRBJ2-7	.	many	CASSVQGRGEQYF	TGTGCCAGCAGCGTGCAGGGTCGGGGCGAGCAGTACTTC
TRBV20-1	TRBJ1-3	TRBD1	few	CSATDRGYGNTIYF	TGCAGTGCTACAGACAGGGGCTATGGAAACACCATATATTTT
TRBV12-3/TRBV12-4	TRBJ2-5	.	few	CASSLARRAQRASWETQYF	TGTGCCAGCAGTTTAGCGCGGCGGGCCCAGAGGGCCAGCTGGGAGACCCAGTACTTC
TRBV7-2	TRBJ2-1	TRBD2	many	CASTPPGTSGYNEQFF	TGTGCCAGCACCCCCCCGGGGACTAGCGGTTACAATGAGCAGTTCTTC
TRBV10-3	TRBJ1-6	.	.	CATRVGNSPLHF	TGTGCCACCCGGGTGGGGAATTCACCCCTCCACTTT